The next 26 T cell receptor beta chains were all read from a single sample in a study of T cell responses to AZD1222 COVID-19 vaccine. Profiling relied on immunoSEQ multiplex PCR, and the TCRdb table lists in-frame clones only, not all of them. The table includes about 140,000 clones, about nine tenths detected once. Sample: peripheral blood, taken 28 days after the second AZD1222 dose. Receptor source: an adult who received the AZD1222 COVID-19 vaccine.

The chain links TRBV3-1 (or the pseudogene TRBV3-2) to TRBJ1-5; a possible D gene is TRBD1 (5 bases). Germline V gene sequence: CDR1 LGHDT, CDR2 YNNKEL (reference sequence). The CDR3 contains 13 residues. The germline V and J ends were trimmed by 8 bases and 6 bases, with 14 bases remaining between them. The CDR3 DNA follows: TGTGCCAGCCGGGGGGGTGTCGGTCAGCCCCAGCATTTT. Its protein is CASRGGVGQPQHF.

The CDR3 DNA reads TGTGCCAGCACCACACAGTCCTCTGGCCCATACGAGCAGTACTTC. Its translation is CASTTQSSGPYEQYF. The chain is built from TRBV6-5 and TRBJ2-7, with D hard to call. CDR3 length: 15 amino acids. Looked up from germline, CDR1 is MNHEY and CDR2 is SVGAGI. Trimming stripped 7 bases from V and 4 bases from J, with 20 bases between.

The genes are TRBV11-1 and TRBJ1-5, with TRBD1 identical over 9 bases. Germline CDR1 is SGHAT and CDR2 is FQDESV (reference sequence). The CDR3 runs to 16 residues. V trimming: 5 bases; J trimming: 0 bases; junction bases outside the gene matches: 5. The DNA for the CDR3 is TGTGCCAGCAGCGCAAGACAGGGGGATAGCAATCAGCCCCAGCATTTT. Translated: CASSARQGDSNQPQHF.

The chain combines TRBV7-6 with TRBJ1-5, with 9 bases matching TRBD1. The CDR3 length is 16 residues. V dropped 5 bases and J dropped 3; count of bases not matched to a gene: 8. Germline CDR1 is SGHVS and CDR2 is FNYEAQ. This CDR3 is CASSTSDRGDNQPQHF. The DNA of the CDR3 is TGTGCCAGCAGCACCTCGGACAGGGGAGACAATCAGCCCCAGCATTTT.

This chain links TRBV11-3 with TRBJ2-5; the D gene is possibly TRBD1 (5 bases). There are 15 residues in the CDR3. V was clipped by 4 bases and J by 4 bases, with 16 bases between them. From germline, CDR1 is SGHNT and CDR2 YENEEA. The CDR3 DNA sequence: TGTGCCAGCAGCTGGGGCAGCCTACCGGGAGAGACCCAGTACTTC. It yields the protein CASSWGSLPGETQYF.

The chain uses TRBV5-8 and TRBJ2-2; D may be TRBD1 or TRBD2 (5 bases each). The CDR3 consists of 14 residues. Germline CDR1 SGHTS, CDR2 YDEGEE. V shed 1 base and J shed 6 bases, with 10 bases lying between them. CDR3 region: CASSLLRDAGELFF. CDR3 nucleotide sequence: TGTGCCAGCAGCTTGCTACGGGACGCCGGGGAGCTGTTTTTT.

CDR3 in amino acids: CASSFRTSAWETQYF. The CDR3 DNA reads TGTGCCAGCAGCTTCCGGACTAGCGCGTGGGAGACCCAGTACTTC. The rearrangement uses TRBV7-2 and TRBJ2-5; 9 nucleotides agree with TRBD2. The germline V gene encodes CDR1 SGHTA and CDR2 FQGNSA. The J segment lost 5 bases and the V segment lost 3 bases, leaving 7 bases of the junction unmatched. The CDR3 runs 15 residues.

The J gene is TRBJ1-5, the V gene TRBV7-9; 8 bases map to TRBD1. This CDR3 has 16 amino acids. Germline lookup yields CDR1 SEHNR and CDR2 FQNEAQ (reference sequence). The J segment lost 2 bases and the V segment lost 3 bases, leaving 6 bases of the junction unmatched. The CDR3 DNA follows: TGTGCCAGCAGCTTCGATAAGGACAGGGGCAATCAGCCCCAGCATTTT. Encoded protein: CASSFDKDRGNQPQHF.

CDR3 nucleotides: TGTGCCGAGAATAAATACGAGGGGTTGGGGGGCTATGGCTACACCTTC. Amino acid sequence: CAENKYEGLGGYGYTF. The chain carries TRBV30 and TRBJ1-2, with D maybe TRBD1 (5 bases). This CDR3 region has 16 residues. Germline V gene lookup returns CDR1 GTSNPN and CDR2 SVGIG (reference sequence). V was trimmed by 8 bases and J by 4 bases, leaving 26 bases between them.

The chain carries TRBV9 and TRBJ2-1; 8 positions match TRBD2. Per germline, CDR1 SGDLS and CDR2 YYNGEE. The length of the CDR3 is 16 residues. V dropped 0 bases and J dropped 8; count of bases not matched to a gene: 10. The CDR3 bases are TGTGCCAGCAGCGTAGGCGCGGGAGGCTCCCCGCATGAGCAGTTCTTC. Protein sequence: CASSVGAGGSPHEQFF.

The CDR3 loop reads CASSFARRETQYF. CDR3 DNA sequence: TGTGCCAGCAGTTTCGCCAGGAGGGAGACCCAGTACTTC. The chain combines TRBV12-3 or TRBV12-4 with TRBJ2-5; perhaps TRBD2 as D (5 bases). The CDR3 has 13 amino acids. V lost 3 bases and J 5 bases, leaving 10 bases between the germline ends.

There are a few counts of this clone. The gene calls are TRBV7-9 and TRBJ2-7; the match to TRBD1 covers 7 bases. The germline CDR1 and CDR2 sequences are SEHNR and FQNEAQ (reference sequence). CDR3 size: 14 residues. V lost 5 bases and J lost 3; bases outside the gene matches: 7. The CDR3 DNA is TGTGCCAGCAGCCAAGGGGGCTCGGGCTACGAGCAGTACTTC. Translating it yields CASSQGGSGYEQYF.

The table lists this clone with a count of one. The V call is TRBV5-4, the J call TRBJ2-6; D ambiguous. This CDR3 has 15 amino acids. The V and J ends lost 2 bases and 4 bases respectively, with 10 bases between them. The germline V gene encodes CDR1 SGHNT and CDR2 YYREEE (reference sequence). CDR3 DNA: TGTGCCAGCAGCTTACCAAGTCTCGGGGCCAACGTCCTGACTTTC. Amino acids: CASSLPSLGANVLTF.

The chain links TRBV28 to TRBJ2-2; 8 bases line up with TRBD1. This CDR3 has 17 residues. From germline, CDR1 is MDHEN and CDR2 SYDVKM. The J segment lost 5 bases and the V segment lost 3 bases, leaving 11 bases of the junction unmatched. CDR3 in amino acids: CASSLRWTGTPTGELFF. The CDR3, as DNA: TGTGCCAGCAGTTTGCGGTGGACAGGGACCCCTACCGGGGAGCTGTTTTTT.

The DNA of the CDR3 is TGTGCCAGCAGTACTTACCTAGCGGGGACCTACGAGCAGTACTTC. It codes for CASSTYLAGTYEQYF. This rearrangement joins TRBV28 to TRBJ2-7; 9 positions agree with TRBD2. The germline V gene encodes CDR1 MDHEN and CDR2 SYDVKM. V lost 5 bases, J lost 2 bases, and 7 bases stayed unmatched. CDR3 length equals 15 residues.

The chain joins TRBV4-2 to TRBJ1-3; a possible D gene is TRBD1 (6 bases). The CDR3 has 15 residues. The germline V and J ends were trimmed by 3 bases and 2 bases, with 11 bases remaining between them. Germline V gene sequence: CDR1 LGHNA, CDR2 YNFKEQ. CDR3 sequence reads: CASSQGGGTGNTIYF. Written as DNA, the CDR3 is TGTGCCAGCAGCCAGGGAGGGGGAACTGGAAACACCATATATTTT.

The V and J genes are TRBV30 and TRBJ1-2, with D possibly being TRBD1 (6 bases). Germline values: CDR1 GTSNPN, CDR2 SVGIG (reference sequence). The CDR3 loop spans 15 amino acids. Trimming shortened V by 5 bases and J by 2 bases, and 18 bases separated the two germline ends. Here the CDR3 reads CAWDLPNQGNYGYTF. The CDR3 region has the DNA TGTGCCTGGGACCTTCCCAACCAGGGGAACTATGGCTACACCTTC.

V and J are TRBV5-6 and TRBJ1-6; no reliable D call. The CDR3 runs 13 residues. V lost 2 bases, J lost 5 bases, and 5 bases lay in between. Germline CDR1 is SGHDT and CDR2 is YYEEEE. The chain's CDR3 is CASSFQDNSPLHF. The DNA for the CDR3 is TGTGCCAGCAGCTTTCAGGATAATTCACCCCTCCACTTT.

The gene calls are TRBV9 and TRBJ1-2, with 11 bases lining up with TRBD1. The CDR3 loop spans 19 amino acids. Germline values: CDR1 SGDLS, CDR2 YYNGEE. V shed 0 bases, J shed 0 bases, and the junction held 10 bases outside the gene matches. CDR3 protein: CASSVDGFPGQGANYGYTF. The CDR3 region has the DNA TGTGCCAGCAGCGTAGATGGCTTCCCGGGACAGGGGGCTAACTATGGCTACACCTTC.

The chain links TRBV6-5 to TRBJ1-2; TRBD1 agrees at 9 bases. V lost 6 bases, J lost 3 bases, and 5 bases stayed unmatched. The germline V gene encodes CDR1 MNHEY and CDR2 SVGAGI. The CDR3 has 14 amino acids. CDR3 sequence reads: CASRPTGGDYGYTF. The CDR3 DNA reads TGTGCCAGCAGACCGACAGGGGGGGACTATGGCTACACCTTC.

V is TRBV9 and J is TRBJ1-3, with D tentatively TRBD1 (6 bases). From germline, CDR1 is SGDLS and CDR2 YYNGEE. Deletions cut 4 bases from V and 1 base from J, with 9 bases between. The CDR3 length is 14 residues. CDR3 region: CASSPQGSGNTIYF. Here the CDR3 DNA reads TGTGCCAGCAGCCCACAGGGTTCTGGAAACACCATATATTTT. The complete variable domain, with remaining parts taken from reference TRBV9 and TRBJ1-3, reads DSGVTQTPKHLITATGQRVTLRCSPRSGDLSVYWYQQSLDQGLQFLIQYYNGEERAKGNILERFSAQQFPDLHSELNLSSLELGDSALYFCASSPQGSGNTIYFGEGSWLTVV.

This clone was seen only a few times. The chain combines TRBV10-3 with TRBJ2-1; TRBD2 matches 11 bases. Germline V lookup: CDR1 ENHRY, CDR2 SYGVKD. Trimming cost V 7 bases and J 9 bases; bases outside gene matches: 11. The CDR3 consists of 15 residues. For the CDR3, the DNA is TGTGCCATCACCGCCTTAGCGGGGGGGGATTCTGAGCAGTTCTTC. This codes for CAITALAGGDSEQFF.

This clone was seen a single time. V is TRBV6-5 and J is TRBJ1-5, with D uncertain. Germline CDR1 reads MNHEY; CDR2 reads SVGAGI. Deletions cut 0 bases from V and 6 bases from J, with 3 bases between. The CDR3 contains 12 residues. The CDR3 spells CASSYSLQPQHF. The CDR3 nucleotides are TGTGCCAGCAGTTACTCGCTTCAGCCCCAGCATTTT.

There are a few counts of this clone. The V call is TRBV5-4, the J call TRBJ2-1; 8 bases fit TRBD2. This CDR3 contains 16 residues. Germline CDR1 SGHNT, CDR2 YYREEE (reference sequence). V trimming: 4 bases; J trimming: 0 bases; junction bases outside the gene matches: 6. CDR3: CASSLRGGSSYNEQFF. Written as DNA, the CDR3 is TGTGCCAGCAGCCTCCGCGGGGGGAGCTCCTACAATGAGCAGTTCTTC.

The rearrangement uses TRBV15 and TRBJ2-7; 10 bases agree with TRBD2. The J segment lost 6 bases and the V segment lost 0 bases, leaving 8 bases of the junction unmatched. Per germline, CDR1 LNHNV and CDR2 YYDKDF (reference sequence). The CDR3 is 16 residues long. DNA of the CDR3: TGTGCCACCAGCAGAGATAAGGGACTAGCGATCAGCGAGCAGTACTTC. This encodes CATSRDKGLAISEQYF.

The chain joins TRBV6-1 to TRBJ2-4; 8 nucleotides line up with TRBD1. V dropped 1 base and J dropped 0; count of bases not matched to a gene: 2. The germline V gene encodes CDR1 MNHNS and CDR2 SASEGT. The length of the CDR3 is 16 residues. In DNA form, the CDR3 reads TGTGCCAGCAGTGAAGGGACAGGGTTAGCCAAAAACATTCAGTACTTC. This gives the protein CASSEGTGLAKNIQYF.